A selection of T cell receptor beta chains follows, all from one sample in a study of T cells after yellow fever vaccination. In TCRdb, the 5' RACE reads were re-called with MiXCR into one record per CDR3 protein. Altogether fewer than 450,000 distinct CDR3 sequences are present, about 4% being singletons, with the ten largest covering 24%. The sequencing used PBMCs, collected 5 days after the yellow fever booster vaccination. The receptors here all came from a young man who received the YFV17D yellow fever vaccine. Both conserved end residues are part of each CDR3. D genes are given only for firm matches. Size values are once, few and many counts, or a class for expanded clones, and some rows have none.

j_call clone_size d_call v_call cdr3_nt cdr3_aa
TRBJ2-1 many - TRBV20-1 TGCAGTGCTTCGACTGGCCGTACATTCTACAATGAGCAGTTCTTC CSASTGRTFYNEQFF
TRBJ2-7 few TRBD2 TRBV6-5 TGTGCCAGCAGGCCGGGACTAGCGGCCTACGAGCAGTACTTC CASRPGLAAYEQYF
TRBJ2-5 few - TRBV4-1 TGCGCCAGCAGCCAAGACACAGTAGAGACCCAGTACTTC CASSQDTVETQYF
TRBJ2-1 - TRBD2 TRBV5-1 TGCGCCAGCAGCTCCCATGCTGGGGGGGACAATGAGCAGTTCTTC CASSSHAGGDNEQFF
TRBJ2-7 few - TRBV7-9 TGTGCCAGCAGCTCGTCGACAGGTTTGAAAAACGAGCAGTACTTC CASSSSTGLKNEQYF
TRBJ2-1 many - TRBV5-1 TGCGCCAGCAGCTTGTCTCCGACGGGAAGCTCCTACAATGAGCAGTTCTTC CASSLSPTGSSYNEQFF
TRBJ1-2 few - TRBV4-3 TGCGCCAGCAGCCAAGATCGTTCTCTCTGGGGCTACACCTTC CASSQDRSLWGYTF
TRBJ1-1 many TRBD1 TRBV7-2 TGTGCCAGCAGCTCAGGGGCACAGGGGGCAGGAACTGAAGCTTTCTTT CASSSGAQGAGTEAFF
TRBJ2-1 - TRBD2 TRBV20-1 TGCAGTGCTCCTCGAGCGGGGGGGCTCAATGAGCAGTTCTTC CSAPRAGGLNEQFF
TRBJ2-3 few - TRBV29-1 TGCAGCGTTGAGGTCCCCGATACGCAGTATTTT CSVEVPDTQYF
TRBJ2-7 - - TRBV19 TGTGCCAGTAGTATAGGGAGGGGGGCCACCTACGAGCAGTACTTC CASSIGRGATYEQYF
TRBJ1-6 - TRBD1 TRBV20-1 TGCAGTGGGGGGACAGGGTCTGACTCACCCCTCCACTTT CSGGTGSDSPLHF
TRBJ2-5 many - TRBV5-1 TGCGCCAGCAGGCTTGGTTACCGGGAGACCCAGTACTTC CASRLGYRETQYF
TRBJ2-7 few - TRBV7-9 TGTGCCAGCAGCGCAGGGGACTACAGCTCCTACGAGCAGTACTTC CASSAGDYSSYEQYF
TRBJ2-3 few TRBD1 TRBV12-3/TRBV12-4 TGTGCCAGCAGGTCTCAGGGGGCGGATACGCAGTATTTT CASRSQGADTQYF
TRBJ1-5 few - TRBV4-1 TGCGCCAGCAGCCATCCCCGGGAGTTGCGTAGGGGTCAGCCCCAGCATTTT CASSHPRELRRGQPQHF
TRBJ2-7 - - TRBV7-2 TGTGCCAGCAGCCTAAGCGGAGAATTTAGAGAGCAGTACTTC CASSLSGEFREQYF
TRBJ2-7 few TRBD2 TRBV6-5 TGTGCCAGCAGACTAGCGGGGGGCCTAACCTACGAGCAGTACTTC CASRLAGGLTYEQYF
TRBJ1-5 few TRBD1 TRBV6-6 TGTGCCAGCAGTCCGCCCCGGGACAGGAACAATCAGCCCCAGCATTTT CASSPPRDRNNQPQHF
TRBJ2-7 - - TRBV20-1 TGCAGTGCTAGAGATATCGGCCCCTACGAGCAGTACTTC CSARDIGPYEQYF
TRBJ2-3 many - TRBV4-3 TGCGCCAGCAGCCAAGATGACCAGGGCCCCTGGGATACGCAGTATTTT CASSQDDQGPWDTQYF
TRBJ2-7 many TRBD1 TRBV7-2 TGTGCCAGCAATGGGCAGGGGGCGAATCGGTACGAGCAGTACTTC CASNGQGANRYEQYF
TRBJ2-1 many - TRBV12-3/TRBV12-4 TGTGCCAGCAGTTTTGGGACCCACGGGCCGTTCTTC CASSFGTHGPFF
TRBJ2-1 few TRBD2 TRBV4-1 TGCGCCAGCAGCCAAGAGGGCGGGGGTTTCTACAATGAGCAGTTCTTC CASSQEGGGFYNEQFF
TRBJ1-5 - TRBD1 TRBV24-1 TGTGCCACCAGTTCGGGGACAGGGATTTGGCAGCCCCAGCATTTT CATSSGTGIWQPQHF
TRBJ1-1 many - TRBV11-2 TGTGCCAGCAGTTCGACAGTTAGAGGAAAAGCTTTCTTT CASSSTVRGKAFF
TRBJ2-3 many TRBD2 TRBV5-1 TGCGCCAGCAGCTCCGCGGGAAGCGGGGGGCCCCCCAATACGCAGTATTTT CASSSAGSGGPPNTQYF
TRBJ2-5 few - TRBV7-9 TGTGCCAGCAGCTTACGTCCGGGGCTACAAGAGACCCAGTACTTC CASSLRPGLQETQYF
TRBJ1-2 many TRBD1 TRBV12-3/TRBV12-4 TGTGCCACCAAATCCACCCCGGGACAGATAAAAACTAACTATGGCTACACCTTC CATKSTPGQIKTNYGYTF
TRBJ2-5 - - TRBV5-4 TGTGCCAGCAGCTTGGAAGTAGCTTTTGGAGAGACCCAGTACTTC CASSLEVAFGETQYF
TRBJ2-1 few TRBD1 TRBV12-3/TRBV12-4 TGTGCCAGCAGAATCCGGGACAGGTTTTCGGATGAGCAGTTCTTC CASRIRDRFSDEQFF
TRBJ1-2 many TRBD1 TRBV3-1 TGTGCCAGCAGCCACCAGGGACAGGTGGTCTATGGCTACACCTTC CASSHQGQVVYGYTF
TRBJ2-3 many TRBD2 TRBV6-5 TGTGCCAGCAGTACACATAGCGGGGGGGCAATAGATACGCAGTATTTT CASSTHSGGAIDTQYF
TRBJ2-3 few - TRBV25-1 TGTGCCAGCAGTGATCCCGGACGGGTCACAGATACGCAGTATTTT CASSDPGRVTDTQYF
TRBJ2-1 many - TRBV6-5 TGTGCCAGCAGTCGTACTTCGAGCTCCTACAATGAGCAGTTCTTC CASSRTSSSYNEQFF
TRBJ1-2 few - TRBV3-1 TGTGCCAGCAGCCAAGTCGCCAGGGTCTATGGCTACACCTTC CASSQVARVYGYTF
TRBJ2-5 many - TRBV6-1 TGTGCCAGCAGTGAAGTATCCGGGACCCAGTACTTC CASSEVSGTQYF
TRBJ1-1 - - TRBV30 TGTGCCTGGAGTGGCAGGGCTAACACTGAAGCTTTCTTT CAWSGRANTEAFF
TRBJ1-2 many TRBD1 TRBV20-1 TGCAGTGCTGATACAGGGGGGAACTATGGCTACACCTTC CSADTGGNYGYTF
TRBJ2-5 many TRBD2 TRBV24-1 TGTGCCACCAGCGACGGGGGGGCCAAGACCCAGTACTTC CATSDGGAKTQYF
TRBJ2-5 - - TRBV21-1 TGTGCCAGCAGCAGACCGGGTTTCCAAGAGACCCAGTACTTC CASSRPGFQETQYF
TRBJ2-2 many TRBD1 TRBV20-1 TGCAGTTTTGGCAGGGGGCATACCGGGGAGCTGTTTTTT CSFGRGHTGELFF
TRBJ2-3 - TRBD2 TRBV7-7 TGTGCCAGCAGCTTAGATAGCGGGGGGGCGGGAGATACGCAGTATTTT CASSLDSGGAGDTQYF
TRBJ1-2 - - TRBV7-9 TGTGCCAGCAGTCATCCGGGACATTCATATGGCTACACCTTC CASSHPGHSYGYTF
TRBJ1-1 - TRBD1 TRBV12-3/TRBV12-4 TGTGCCAGCACCAGGACAGGGCGGAACACTGAAGCTTTCTTT CASTRTGRNTEAFF
TRBJ2-3 few TRBD2 TRBV9 TGTGCCAGCAGCGCGGGGGGGGGTACTAGCACAGATACGCAGTATTTT CASSAGGGTSTDTQYF
TRBJ1-6 - - TRBV9 TGTGCCAGCAGCGTAGGGCGTCGCAAGGACGGGAGTTCACCCCTCCACTTT CASSVGRRKDGSSPLHF
TRBJ1-5 many - TRBV5-6 TGTGCCAGCAGCCCGATGGGGGCTTATAGCAATCAGCCCCAGCATTTT CASSPMGAYSNQPQHF
TRBJ2-5 many - TRBV10-3 TGTGCCATCAGTGGGGGGCAGCGAGGAAAAGAGACCCAGTACTTC CAISGGQRGKETQYF
TRBJ1-4 - TRBD1 TRBV6-5 TGTGCCAGCAGTGCGCAGGGGGCTGCTAATGAAAAACTGTTTTTT CASSAQGAANEKLFF
TRBJ2-3 few - TRBV6-5 TGTGCCAGCAGTTACTTCAGGGGAAATACGCAGTATTTT CASSYFRGNTQYF
TRBJ2-2 - - TRBV12-3/TRBV12-4 TGTGCCAGCATTGAAAGCACCGGGGAGCTGTTTTTT CASIESTGELFF
TRBJ1-1 many - TRBV20-1 TGCAGTGCCAAAGGTTCAGGGATCCCTGAAGCTTTCTTT CSAKGSGIPEAFF
TRBJ1-6 many - TRBV4-1 TGCGCCAGCAGCCAAGGCAGCCAAGACCTTTATAATTCACCCCTCCACTTT CASSQGSQDLYNSPLHF